This T cell receptor beta chain originates from a study of identical twins. This clonotype was detected only a few times. Unique molecular identifiers were present on the cDNA, and a universal primer site came from template switching. TCRdb used MiXCR to reprocess the 5' RACE reads, holding one entry per CDR3 protein. Here the sample spans 300,000 to 400,000 distinct CDR3 sequences, 9% to 15% being singletons. The germline V gene has CDR1 SQVTM and CDR2 ANQGSEA. This CDR3 is 15 amino acids long. Deletions cut 3 bases from V and 2 bases from J, with 15 bases between. These data are also associated with another study on yellow fever vaccine responses in identical twins.

The source of this sequence is a woman aged 18-35 years in good health. The chain employs TRBV29-1 and TRBJ2-3, with D perhaps matching TRBD1 or TRBD2 (7 bases each). The sequenced sample consisted of CD8+ T cells sorted from blood. CDR3 loop: CSVEGGGRVTDTQYF. In DNA form, the CDR3 reads TGCAGCGTTGAGGGAGGGGGCAGGGTCACAGATACGCAGTATTTT.